This TCR beta chain comes out of a study of neurological immune-mediated disorders. General study results and limits: The expanded clones of different subjects shared no CDR3 amino acid sequences (suggesting private repertoires in all groups). Levels of TCR clonal expansion peaked in HTLV-1-associated myelopathy and reached their lowest in multiple sclerosis, under those of healthy controls.

MiXCR, run by TCRdb on the 5' RACE reads, gives a single entry per CDR3 protein. The table includes about 60,000 distinct CDR3 sequences, about 10% detected once. Time point reported: longitudinal time-point 2. It was blood bank volunteers in Maryland, USA who made up the healthy controls. This clonotype was seen many times. Its target is unknown. Germline CDR1 MNHEY, CDR2 SVGAGI. The CDR3 has 13 residues. V was pared by 5 bases and J by 6 bases, with 14 bases between. The sequence was obtained from a man aged 25-40 years in good health. This rearrangement joins TRBV6-5 to TRBJ2-7; perhaps TRBD2 as D (7 bases). The sample consisted of PBMCs. CDR3 sequence reads: CASSPAGHAEQYF. CDR3 DNA: TGTGCCAGCAGTCCAGCGGGACATGCCGAGCAGTACTTC.